The text below deals with one T cell receptor (beta chain). The antigen is not known. At one end the junction does not follow the germline gene, possibly because of a read error. This specimen comes from a study of OX40 agonist ivuxolimab in advanced cancers. As for the study in general: Dose-escalation patients had hepatocellular carcinoma, melanoma, renal cell or head and neck cancer. Previous treatment with anti-PD-1, anti-PD-L1 or anti-CTLA-4 therapy was allowed; under 50% had received some.

Assay: immunoSEQ multiplex PCR; the TCRdb copy retains only in-frame clones and omits some. The sample lists some 83,000 clones, 84% occurring once. Findings and limits, study-wide: No antigen was identified for the clonally expanded peripheral T cells. Among T cells, CD8+ cells averaged more expanded clones than CD4+ cells.

This CDR3 is built from 13 residues. In germline, CDR1 is MGHRA, CDR2 YSYEKL. The clonotype comes from an adult with an advanced solid tumor such as melanoma, head and neck, liver or kidney cancer. The sample here was CD4+ or CD8+ T cells sorted from blood, taken in a trial of the OX40 agonist ivuxolimab. The chain recombines TRBV4-1 with TRBJ1-1; a weak D match, TRBD1 (5 bases). The CDR3 here is CASSQDVITGTDF. The CDR3 DNA is TGCGCCAGCAGCCAAGATGTTATTACCGGGACCGATTTT.